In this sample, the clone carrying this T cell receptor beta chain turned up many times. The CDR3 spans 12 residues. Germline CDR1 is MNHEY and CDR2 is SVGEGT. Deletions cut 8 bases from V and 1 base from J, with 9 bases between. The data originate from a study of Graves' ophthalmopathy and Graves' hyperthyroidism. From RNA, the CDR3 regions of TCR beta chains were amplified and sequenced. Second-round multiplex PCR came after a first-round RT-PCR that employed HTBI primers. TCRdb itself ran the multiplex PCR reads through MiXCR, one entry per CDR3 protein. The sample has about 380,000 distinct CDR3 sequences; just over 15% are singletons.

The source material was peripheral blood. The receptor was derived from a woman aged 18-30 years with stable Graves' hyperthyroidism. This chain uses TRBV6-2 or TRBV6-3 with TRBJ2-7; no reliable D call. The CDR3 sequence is CASLAKSYEQYF. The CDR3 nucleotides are TGTGCCAGCCTTGCGAAATCCTACGAGCAGTACTTC.